This T cell receptor (beta chain) was sequenced in a study of identical twins. The CDR3 is made up of 12 amino acids. Germline CDR1 SEHNR, CDR2 FQNEAQ (reference sequence). V lost 3 bases, J lost 8 bases, and 9 bases lay in between. TCRdb ran MiXCR on the 5' RACE reads and lists one entry per CDR3 protein. The sample yields a few hundred thousand distinct CDR3 sequences, around 8% seen once. The same sample was also used in a study of yellow fever vaccine responses in identical twins. That work contributes: Twins reportedly appeared to share part of their vaccine T cell response while keeping part individual.

The sequence was obtained from a woman under 30 in good health. The chain joins TRBV7-9 to TRBJ2-3; D may correspond to TRBD1 or TRBD2 (5 bases each). Sequencing was done on a sample of CD8+ T cells sorted from blood. The CDR3 DNA follows: TGTGCCAGCAGCTTCGGGACCGGTACGCAGTATTTT. Its translation is CASSFGTGTQYF.